The source of this T cell receptor (beta chain) is a study of blood T cell repertoires in COVID-19. Study context: Both acute and convalescent COVID-19 samples were obtained from the United States, Italy and Spain.

Seattle patients were enrolled during active infection and followed longitudinally. Study processing details: Estimation of nucleated cell counts was performed using reference gene primer amplification. Method: immunoSEQ multiplex PCR; TCRdb's copy keeps in-frame clones and lacks some. The DNA was the basis for D and trimming; V, J and clone size are from that table. The table lists some 270,000 clones, about 80% of them singletons. V was pared by 1 base and J by 10 bases, with 11 bases between. The CDR3 is 14 residues long. The germline V gene encodes CDR1 SGHVS and CDR2 FQNEAQ. Sequenced input: peripheral blood. The chain recombines TRBV7-8 with TRBJ1-6; no clear D. The sequence was obtained from a person aged 70 to 80 with COVID-19, enrolled during active disease. The CDR3 coding sequence is TGTGCCAGCAGCTTAGATGTCGGGGAATCACCCCTCCACTTT. The encoded protein is CASSLDVGESPLHF. Combining the CDR3 with reference TRBV7-8 and TRBJ1-6 gives the whole variable domain GAGVSQSPRYKVAKRGQDVALRCDPISGHVSLFWYQQALGQGPEFLTYFQNEAQLDKSGLPSDRFFAERPEGSVSTLKIQRTQQEDSAVYLCASSLDVGESPLHFGNGTRLTVT.